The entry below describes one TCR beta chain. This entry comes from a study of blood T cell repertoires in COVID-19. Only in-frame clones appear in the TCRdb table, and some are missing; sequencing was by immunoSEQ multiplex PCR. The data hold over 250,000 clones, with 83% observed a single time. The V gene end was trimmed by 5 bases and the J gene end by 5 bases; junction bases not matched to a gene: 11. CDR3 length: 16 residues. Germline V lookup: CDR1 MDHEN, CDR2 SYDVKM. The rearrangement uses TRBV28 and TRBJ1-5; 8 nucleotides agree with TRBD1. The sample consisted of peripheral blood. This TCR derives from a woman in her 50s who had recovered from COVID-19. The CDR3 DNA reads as TGTGCCAGCAGTCTCGTTATGGACAGGGATGATCAGCCCCAGCATTTT. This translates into CASSLVMDRDDQPQHF.